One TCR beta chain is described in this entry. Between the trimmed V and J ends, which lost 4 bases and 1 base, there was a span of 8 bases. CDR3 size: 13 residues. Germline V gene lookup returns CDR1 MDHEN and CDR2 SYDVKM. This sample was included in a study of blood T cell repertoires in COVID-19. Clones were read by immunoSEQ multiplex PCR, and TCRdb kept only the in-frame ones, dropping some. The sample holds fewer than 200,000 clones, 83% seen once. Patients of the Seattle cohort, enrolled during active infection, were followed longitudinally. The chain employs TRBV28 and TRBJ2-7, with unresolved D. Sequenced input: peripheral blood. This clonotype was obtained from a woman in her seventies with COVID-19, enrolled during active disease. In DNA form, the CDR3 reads TGTGCCAGCAGTTCCCCCACTTCCTACGAGCAGTACTTC. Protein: CASSSPTSYEQYF.